Listed below are T cell receptor beta chains from one sample, sequenced in a study of blood T cell repertoires in COVID-19. Here immunoSEQ multiplex PCR was the method, and the copy in TCRdb shows in-frame clones only, minus some. The table has a few hundred thousand clones, about 88% seen once. The sequenced sample was peripheral blood. The receptors were sampled from a woman aged 60-70 years with acute or convalescent COVID-19. Both conserved end residues are part of each CDR3. The order of the fields is V gene, D gene, clone size, CDR3 protein. D genes are given only for firm matches. Rows give clone size only sometimes, using once, few, many, or a class for an expanded clone.

v_call: TRBV5-1
d_call: NA
clone_size: NA
cdr3_aa: CASSDSSYEQYF

v_call: TRBV7-6
d_call: TRBD2
clone_size: NA
cdr3_aa: CASSLPGLAGYNEQFF

v_call: TRBV3-1/TRBV3-2
d_call: NA
clone_size: few
cdr3_aa: CASSRNRVGYTF

v_call: TRBV28
d_call: NA
clone_size: once
cdr3_aa: CASSLDTPTNEKLFF

v_call: TRBV11-1
d_call: TRBD2
clone_size: NA
cdr3_aa: CASSQGLAGPSDTQYF

v_call: TRBV5-1
d_call: TRBD1
clone_size: NA
cdr3_aa: CASSKGTDSNQPQHF

v_call: TRBV5-5
d_call: NA
clone_size: NA
cdr3_aa: CASSLDRGTDTQYF

v_call: TRBV6-5
d_call: TRBD2
clone_size: NA
cdr3_aa: CASRTGGGHEQYF

v_call: TRBV18
d_call: TRBD1
clone_size: NA
cdr3_aa: CASSPPRGPTEAFF

v_call: TRBV7-2
d_call: TRBD1
clone_size: NA
cdr3_aa: CASRDRNNSPLHF